Presented here are 23 T cell receptor beta chains from one specimen sequenced in a study of OX40 agonist ivuxolimab in advanced cancers. Sequencing used immunoSEQ multiplex PCR; TCRdb keeps in-frame clones, though not all of them. The repertoire holds tens of thousands of clones, with approximately 85% as singletons. Sample: CD4+ or CD8+ T cells sorted from blood, taken in a trial of the OX40 agonist ivuxolimab. The receptors stem from an adult with an advanced solid tumor such as melanoma, head and neck, liver or kidney cancer.

This chain uses TRBV7-9 with TRBJ2-5; 9 bases are shared with TRBD2. This CDR3 spans 15 amino acids. Looked up from germline, CDR1 is SEHNR and CDR2 is FQNEAQ (reference sequence). Trimming at V came to 2 bases and at J to 1 base, leaving 2 bases not matched to a gene. CDR3: CASSLKLAGQETQYF. The CDR3 DNA is TGTGCCAGCAGCTTAAAACTAGCGGGCCAAGAGACCCAGTACTTC. The full variable domain, rest sourced from reference TRBV7-9 and TRBJ2-5, is DTGVSQNPRHKITKRGQNVTFRCDPISEHNRLYWYRQTLGQGPEFLTYFQNEAQLEKSRLLSDRFSAERPKGSFSTLEIQRTEQGDSAMYLCASSLKLAGQETQYFGPGTRLLVL.

This chain connects TRBV4-1 to TRBJ1-4; D gene uncertain. This CDR3 contains 15 residues. V was cut by 5 bases and J by 8 bases, with 18 bases left in between. Germline V gene data show CDR1 as MGHRA and CDR2 as YSYEKL. CDR3 DNA: TGCGCCAGCAGCTACACCTATGTACTAATGGAAAAACTGTTTTTT. Protein: CASSYTYVLMEKLFF.

The chain is built from TRBV5-8 and TRBJ2-3, with 8 bases lining up with TRBD2. CDR1 and CDR2 from the germline V gene are SGHTS and YDEGEE. CDR3 length: 14 residues. V shed 7 bases and J 4 bases; nucleotides not matched to a gene: 8. This CDR3 is CASAGGGRPDTQYF. Here the CDR3 DNA reads TGTGCCAGCGCCGGGGGGGGTAGACCAGATACGCAGTATTTT. Looking up the rest from reference TRBV5-8 and TRBJ2-3 gives the full variable domain: EAGVTQSPTHLIKTRGQQATLRCSPISGHTSVYWYQQALGLGLQFLLWYDEGEERNRGNFPPRFSGRQFPNYSSELNVNALELEDSALYLCASAGGGRPDTQYFGPGTRLTVL.

The V gene is TRBV2, the J gene TRBJ2-3; D not resolved. V lost 1 base to trimming and J lost 10 bases, with 12 bases between them. CDR1 SNHLY and CDR2 FYNNEI come from the germline V gene. CDR3 length equals 13 residues. The CDR3 loop reads CASSEELYHPQYF. The CDR3 region has the DNA TGTGCCAGCAGTGAAGAACTTTACCACCCGCAGTATTTT.

The genes are TRBV10-3 and TRBJ2-1; D is perhaps TRBD1 or TRBD2 (5 bases each). With 2 bases removed from V and 7 bases from J, the gap between germline ends came to 12 bases. There are 14 residues in the CDR3. Germline values: CDR1 ENHRY, CDR2 SYGVKD. The CDR3: CAISENLEGNEQFF. CDR3 sequence (DNA): TGTGCCATCAGTGAGAACCTAGAGGGGAATGAGCAGTTCTTC.

The chain employs TRBV19 and TRBJ1-3; no firm D call. The germline V and J ends were trimmed by 6 bases and 0 bases, with 9 bases remaining between them. Germline V gene lookup returns CDR1 LNHDA and CDR2 SQIVND (reference sequence). This CDR3 is built from 14 residues. The CDR3 spells CASSVPGSGNTIYF. The CDR3, as DNA: TGTGCCAGTAGCGTCCCGGGCTCTGGAAACACCATATATTTT.

CDR3 in amino acids: CASSSRDRLSGNTIYF. CDR3 nucleotides: TGTGCCAGCAGCTCCCGGGACAGGCTCTCTGGAAACACCATATATTTT. J is TRBJ1-3 and V is TRBV9; 8 positions match TRBD1. Trimming at V came to 4 bases and at J to 0 bases, leaving 6 bases not matched to a gene. From germline, CDR1 is SGDLS and CDR2 YYNGEE. The CDR3 totals 16 residues.

The V call is TRBV6-1, the J call TRBJ2-7; D not certain. CDR1 MNHNS and CDR2 SASEGT come from the germline V gene. Trimming stripped 5 bases from V and 1 base from J, with 6 bases between. The CDR3 extends over 12 amino acids. DNA of the CDR3: TGTGCCAGCAGTCCCCTTTCCTACGAGCAGTACTTC. It translates to CASSPLSYEQYF.

The CDR3 spells CASRDPGTGSYNEQFF. The CDR3 DNA reads TGTGCCAGCCGCGACCCCGGGACAGGGAGTTACAATGAGCAGTTCTTC. V and J are TRBV28 and TRBJ2-1; 9 bases line up with TRBD1. The CDR3 consists of 16 residues. Germline V gene data show CDR1 as MDHEN and CDR2 as SYDVKM. V shed 8 bases, J shed 4 bases, and the junction held 12 bases outside the gene matches.

This clone was seen only a few times. J is TRBJ2-3 and V is TRBV6-5; 8 bases line up with TRBD2. The trim removed 6 bases at V and 1 base at J, leaving 3 bases unmatched. There are 14 residues in the CDR3. The V gene's germline CDR1 is MNHEY and CDR2 SVGAGI. CDR3 region: CASRGGLGTDTQYF. Written as DNA, the CDR3 is TGTGCCAGCAGGGGGGGACTAGGCACAGATACGCAGTATTTT.

This rearrangement joins TRBV27 to TRBJ2-7, with D perhaps TRBD2 (5 bases). The CDR3 covers 12 residues. Germline CDR1 is MNHEY and CDR2 is SMNVEV (reference sequence). The ends were cut back, 7 bases at V and 5 bases at J, with 12 bases in the middle. This chain's CDR3 is CASKEAGDEQYF. The CDR3 nucleotides are TGTGCCAGCAAGGAGGCAGGCGACGAGCAGTACTTC.

The chain carries TRBV7-6 and TRBJ2-7; 9 nucleotides align to TRBD1. Germline V gives CDR1 SGHVS, CDR2 FNYEAQ. J gave up 3 bases and V 3 bases, and 3 bases lay outside the gene matches. The CDR3 extends over 14 amino acids. The CDR3 spells CASSLGTGYYEQYF. For the CDR3, the DNA is TGTGCCAGCAGCTTGGGGACAGGGTACTACGAGCAGTACTTC.

This rearrangement joins TRBV5-5 to TRBJ2-5; a possible D gene is TRBD2 (6 bases). The CDR3 loop spans 14 amino acids. The germline V gene encodes CDR1 SGHKS and CDR2 YYEKEE (reference sequence). With 1 base removed from V and 5 bases from J, the gap between germline ends came to 12 bases. CDR3 sequence: CASSLYGRTETQYF. CDR3 DNA: TGTGCCAGCAGCTTGTACGGGAGAACGGAGACCCAGTACTTC.

The chain carries TRBV19 and TRBJ1-2, with 7 bases aligning to TRBD1. Germline V lookup: CDR1 LNHDA, CDR2 SQIVND (reference sequence). Germline trimming cut 8 bases from V and 7 bases from J; bases unmatched to any gene: 7. This CDR3 is built from 12 residues. The DNA of the CDR3 is TGTGCCAGTCGACAGGGACTGGTTGGCTACACCTTC. Translation: CASRQGLVGYTF.

The chain has TRBV27 and TRBJ2-1; 7 bases match TRBD1. The length of the CDR3 is 16 residues. Looked up from germline, CDR1 is MNHEY and CDR2 is SMNVEV (reference sequence). The ends lost 6 bases at V and 1 base at J; junction bases unmatched: 9. This CDR3 reads CASSPDRRSSYNEQFF. CDR3 DNA sequence: TGTGCCAGCAGCCCGGACAGGAGGAGTTCCTACAATGAGCAGTTCTTC.

The V gene is TRBV2, the J gene TRBJ1-6; tentatively, D is TRBD1 (5 bases). With 6 bases removed from V and 0 bases from J, the gap between germline ends came to 9 bases. This CDR3 is 15 amino acids long. Germline V lookup: CDR1 SNHLY, CDR2 FYNNEI. CDR3 in DNA: TGTGCCAGCAGCTACAGGAGCTCCTATAATTCACCCCTCCACTTT. As protein: CASSYRSSYNSPLHF.

The V gene is TRBV14, the J gene TRBJ1-2; D is ambiguous. The CDR3 spans 13 residues. Germline CDR1 is SGHDN and CDR2 is FVKESK. V shed 0 bases and J shed 6 bases, with 8 bases lying between them. CDR3 sequence (DNA): TGTGCCAGCAGCCAAGACCTTACAGATGGCTACACCTTC. It encodes CASSQDLTDGYTF.

Here the CDR3 reads CASSLRGLVYNEQFF. CDR3 nucleotides: TGCGCCAGCAGCTTGAGGGGACTAGTTTACAATGAGCAGTTCTTC. The chain links TRBV5-1 to TRBJ2-1, with 8 bases that match TRBD2. CDR3 size: 15 residues. The V gene end was trimmed by 1 base and the J gene end by 4 bases; junction bases not matched to a gene: 4. The germline CDR1 and CDR2 sequences are SGHRS and YFSETQ.

This clone appeared once. This sequence joins TRBV5-1 and TRBJ1-2; no clear D. From germline, CDR1 is SGHRS and CDR2 YFSETQ. This CDR3 region has 14 residues. Trimming shortened V by 1 base and J by 0 bases, and 7 bases separated the two germline ends. The CDR3 bases are TGCGCCAGCAGCTTGCTAGGGTCTAACTATGGCTACACCTTC. Protein: CASSLLGSNYGYTF.

This chain uses TRBV27 with TRBJ2-1; TRBD1 matches at 9 bases. Losses at the gene ends were 5 bases for V and 4 bases for J; bases not matched to a gene: 3. This CDR3 spans 14 amino acids. In germline, CDR1 is MNHEY, CDR2 SMNVEV (reference sequence). As DNA, the CDR3 is TGTGCCAGCAGTCCCGGACAGGGGTACAATGAGCAGTTCTTC. The encoded protein is CASSPGQGYNEQFF.

V is TRBV18 and J is TRBJ2-7; 9 positions agree with TRBD2. The CDR3 spans 18 residues. The ends lost 5 bases at V and 2 bases at J; junction bases unmatched: 16. Germline lookup yields CDR1 KGHSH and CDR2 LQKENI. This chain's CDR3 is CASSYEREATLYPYEQYF. The DNA of the CDR3 is TGTGCCAGCTCATATGAGCGGGAGGCCACGCTATACCCCTACGAGCAGTACTTC. Using reference TRBV18 and TRBJ2-7 for the parts outside the CDR3, the full variable domain is NAGVMQNPRHLVRRRGQEARLRCSPMKGHSHVYWYRQLPEEGLKFMVYLQKENIIDESGMPKERFSAEFPKEGPSILRIQQVVRGDSAAYFCASSYEREATLYPYEQYFGPGTRLTVT.

In its sample, this clone was seen a few times. The rearrangement joins TRBV5-1 to TRBJ2-7, with TRBD1 matching over 7 bases. Germline-derived CDR1 and CDR2 are SGHRS and YFSETQ. The CDR3 loop spans 18 amino acids. J was trimmed by 4 bases and V by 5 bases; bases with no gene match: 21. CDR3 in amino acids: CASRTLNNWGTATYEQYF. In DNA form, the CDR3 reads TGCGCCAGCAGAACGCTAAATAACTGGGGGACAGCCACGTACGAGCAGTACTTC.

V and J are TRBV27 and TRBJ2-1; 9 bases line up with TRBD1. The trim removed 1 base at V and 8 bases at J, leaving 6 bases unmatched. From germline, CDR1 is MNHEY and CDR2 SMNVEV (reference sequence). The CDR3 length is 15 residues. CDR3 sequence (DNA): TGTGCCAGCAGTTTATTGGGACAGGGAGGCGATGAGCAGTTCTTC. Translating it yields CASSLLGQGGDEQFF.